This T cell receptor beta chain stems from a study of blood T cell repertoires in COVID-19. Clones were read by immunoSEQ multiplex PCR, and TCRdb kept only the in-frame ones, dropping some. The sample consists of about 53,000 clones, approximately 87% of them appearing once. The sequence came from a man in his fifties or sixties with acute or convalescent COVID-19. What was sequenced was peripheral blood.

CDR3 in amino acids: CASSLYQGPQHF. The CDR3 DNA sequence: TGTGCCAGCAGCCTGTATCAGGGGCCCCAGCATTTT. The V gene is TRBV3-1 (or the pseudogene TRBV3-2), the J gene TRBJ1-5; D perhaps matches TRBD1 (5 bases). V was clipped by 4 bases and J by 9 bases, with 10 bases between them. The CDR3 contains 12 residues. Germline loops: CDR1 LGHDT, CDR2 YNNKEL (reference sequence).